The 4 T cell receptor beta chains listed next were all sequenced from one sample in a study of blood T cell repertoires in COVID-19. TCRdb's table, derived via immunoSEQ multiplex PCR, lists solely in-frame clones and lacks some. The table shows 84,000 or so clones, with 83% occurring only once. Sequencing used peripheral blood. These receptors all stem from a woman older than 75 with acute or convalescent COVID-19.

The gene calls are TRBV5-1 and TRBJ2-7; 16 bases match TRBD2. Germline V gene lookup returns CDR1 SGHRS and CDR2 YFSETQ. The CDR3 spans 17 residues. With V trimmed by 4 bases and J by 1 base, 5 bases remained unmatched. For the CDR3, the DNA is TGCGCCAGCAGCCGGGGACTAGCGGGAGGGCCTTCCTACGAGCAGTACTTC. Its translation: CASSRGLAGGPSYEQYF.

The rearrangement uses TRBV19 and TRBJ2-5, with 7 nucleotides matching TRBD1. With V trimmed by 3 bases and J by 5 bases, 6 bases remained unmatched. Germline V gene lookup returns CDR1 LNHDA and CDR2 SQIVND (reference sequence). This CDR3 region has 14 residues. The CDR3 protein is CASSMHRGTETQYF. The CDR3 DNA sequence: TGTGCCAGTAGTATGCACAGGGGTACTGAGACCCAGTACTTC.

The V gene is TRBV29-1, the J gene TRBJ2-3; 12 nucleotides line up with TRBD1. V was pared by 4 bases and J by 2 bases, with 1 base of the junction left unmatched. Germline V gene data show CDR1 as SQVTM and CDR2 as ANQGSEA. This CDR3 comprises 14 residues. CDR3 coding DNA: TGCAGCGTTGGGGACAGGGGGCCCACAGATACGCAGTATTTT. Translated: CSVGDRGPTDTQYF.

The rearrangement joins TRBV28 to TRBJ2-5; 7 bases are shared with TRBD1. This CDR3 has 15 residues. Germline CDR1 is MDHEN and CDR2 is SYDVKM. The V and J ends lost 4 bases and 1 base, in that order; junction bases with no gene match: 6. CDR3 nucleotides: TGTGCCAGCAGTTCACGACCAGGGGGCCAAGAGACCCAGTACTTC. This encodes CASSSRPGGQETQYF.